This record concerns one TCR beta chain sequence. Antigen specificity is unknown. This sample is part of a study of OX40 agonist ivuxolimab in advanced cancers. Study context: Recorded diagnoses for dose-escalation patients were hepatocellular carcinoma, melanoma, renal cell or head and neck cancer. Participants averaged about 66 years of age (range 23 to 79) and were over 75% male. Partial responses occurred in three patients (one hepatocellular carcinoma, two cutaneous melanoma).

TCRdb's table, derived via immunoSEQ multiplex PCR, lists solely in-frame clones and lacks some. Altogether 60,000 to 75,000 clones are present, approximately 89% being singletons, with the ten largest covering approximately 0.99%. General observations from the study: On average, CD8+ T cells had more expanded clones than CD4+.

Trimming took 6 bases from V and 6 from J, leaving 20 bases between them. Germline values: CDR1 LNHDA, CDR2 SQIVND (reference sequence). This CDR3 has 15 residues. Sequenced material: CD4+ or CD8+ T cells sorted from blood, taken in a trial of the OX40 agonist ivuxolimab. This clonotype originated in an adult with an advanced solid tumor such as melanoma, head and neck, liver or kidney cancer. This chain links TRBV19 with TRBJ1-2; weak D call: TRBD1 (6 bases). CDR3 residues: CASSSTPAGGHGYTF. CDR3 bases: TGTGCCAGTAGCTCTACCCCCGCGGGGGGCCATGGCTACACCTTC.